This T cell receptor (beta chain) derives from a study of shared clonotypes between healthy human individuals. General observations from the study: Relative to clonotypes present in all four donors, those not shared had lower generation probabilities.

Sorted subsets were amplified in replicate PCRs using approximately 0.2 ug DNA, about 30,000 T cell genomes. The method was immunoSEQ multiplex PCR; TCRdb's version includes in-frame clones alone and lacks a portion of them. The sample consists of approximately 640,000 clones, around 72% of them appearing once. Naive CD45RA+ and memory CD45RA-negative subsets were split from CD4+ cells. Remarks on this clone: Its antigen is unidentified.

In germline, CDR1 is SGHTA, CDR2 FQGNSA. Between the trimmed V and J ends, which lost 3 bases and 10 bases, there was a span of 8 bases. This CDR3 spans 11 amino acids. The sample consisted of memory CD4+ T cells sorted from blood. Subset of the sample: CD45RA-negative fraction. The rearrangement joins TRBV7-2 to TRBJ2-3, with D hard to call. The clonotype was recovered from a woman aged 25 to 39 in good health. The CDR3 reads CASSFGFSQYF. CDR3 DNA: TGTGCCAGCAGCTTCGGCTTCTCGCAGTATTTT.